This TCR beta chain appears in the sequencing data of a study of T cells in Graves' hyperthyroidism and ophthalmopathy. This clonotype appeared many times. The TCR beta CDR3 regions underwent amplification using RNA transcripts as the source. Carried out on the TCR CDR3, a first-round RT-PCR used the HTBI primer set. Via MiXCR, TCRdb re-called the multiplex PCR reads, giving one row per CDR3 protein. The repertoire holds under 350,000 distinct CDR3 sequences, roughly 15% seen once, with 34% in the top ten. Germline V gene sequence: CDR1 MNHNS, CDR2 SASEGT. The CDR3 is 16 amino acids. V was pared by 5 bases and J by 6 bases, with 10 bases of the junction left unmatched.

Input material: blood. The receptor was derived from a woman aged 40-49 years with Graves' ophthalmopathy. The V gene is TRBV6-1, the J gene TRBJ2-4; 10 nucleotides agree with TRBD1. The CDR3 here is CASSQGPDRGRNIQYF. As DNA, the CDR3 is TGTGCCAGCAGTCAAGGACCCGACAGGGGGCGAAACATTCAGTACTTC.